One T cell receptor beta chain is described in this entry. Its specificity is not known. Isolated RNA was reverse transcribed in full, so expressed TCRB transcripts were sequenced. Assay: immunoSEQ multiplex PCR; the TCRdb copy retains only in-frame clones and omits some. This sample has tens of thousands of clones, with around 49% found just once. The J segment lost 4 bases and the V segment lost 4 bases, leaving 8 bases of the junction unmatched. This CDR3 is 16 amino acids long. The germline V gene encodes CDR1 LNHDA and CDR2 SQIVND (reference sequence). This entry belongs to a study of beta chain features in type 1 diabetes. In the study overall: Age and gender were similar between patients and healthy donors, as were cell yields. Notes on the study in general: TCRB CDR3s were moderately but significantly shorter in Type 1 diabetes patients in all four CD4+ subsets.

This receptor was obtained from a man aged 25-45 years with type 1 diabetes. The sequencing sample was made of central memory CD4+ T cells from blood. V gene TRBV19 combines with J gene TRBJ2-2; TRBD1 agrees at 8 bases. The CDR3 here is CASSTRTGRRTGELFF. As DNA, the CDR3 is TGTGCCAGTAGTACGAGGACAGGGAGGCGCACCGGGGAGCTGTTTTTT.